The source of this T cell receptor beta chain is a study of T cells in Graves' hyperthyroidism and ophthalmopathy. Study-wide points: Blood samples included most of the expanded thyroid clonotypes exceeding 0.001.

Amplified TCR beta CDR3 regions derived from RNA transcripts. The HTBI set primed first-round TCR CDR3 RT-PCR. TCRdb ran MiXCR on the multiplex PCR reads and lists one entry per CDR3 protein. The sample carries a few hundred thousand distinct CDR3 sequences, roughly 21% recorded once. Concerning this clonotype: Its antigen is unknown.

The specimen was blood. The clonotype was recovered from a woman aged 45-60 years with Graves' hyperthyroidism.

As DNA, the CDR3 is TGTGCCACCAGCAGAGATCAGGATTCACCCCTCCACTTT. As protein: CATSRDQDSPLHF. This chain links TRBV15 with TRBJ1-6; no clear D gene. The CDR3 has 13 amino acids. Germline V gives CDR1 LNHNV, CDR2 YYDKDF (reference sequence). Between the trimmed V and J ends, which lost 0 bases and 8 bases, there was a span of 5 bases.